The 27 T cell receptor beta chains below come from one sample, sequenced in a study of tumor and adjacent non-tumor tissue in lung cancer. Three rounds of nested PCR, following a modified ARM-PCR protocol, produced the TCRbeta library. TCRdb independently ran MiXCR on the multiplex PCR reads; one entry per CDR3 protein. Of 90,000 to 100,000 distinct CDR3 sequences in the sample, 80% are singletons; the top ten hold more than 30%. The template was RNA from unsorted bulk tissue. Distant lung tissue was collected more than 3 cm away from the tumor edge. The sequenced sample was distant non-tumor lung tissue. The receptors were gathered from a man aged 55 to 69 with small cell lung cancer.

About this clonotype itself: A much larger clone sits a single nucleotide away, making a read error possible. This chain joins TRBV11-2 and TRBJ2-1; D remains ambiguous. Per the germline V gene, CDR1 is SGHAT and CDR2 is FQNNGV. The CDR3 is 15 residues long. In nucleotides, the CDR3 is TGTACCAGCAGCTTAGACCGCCAGACTCACAATGAGCAGTTCTTC. Translating it yields CTSSLDRQTHNEQFF.

A word on this clonotype: This clone may be a read error of a much larger clone one base away. The chain uses TRBV7-9 and TRBJ1-1; the match to TRBD1 covers 7 bases. Losses at the gene ends were 4 bases for V and 4 bases for J; bases not matched to a gene: 6. Germline-derived CDR1 and CDR2 are SEHNR and FQNEAQ (reference sequence). CDR3 length equals 14 residues. The CDR3 sequence: CASSSGQESTEAFF. CDR3 DNA sequence: TGTGCCAGCAGCTCCGGACAGGAGAGCACTGAAGCTTTCTTT.

A word on this clonotype: The conserved phenylalanine or tryptophan normally closing the CDR3 is absent here, so this likely arose from a read error. The chain is built from TRBV7-8 and TRBJ2-5; weak D call: TRBD2 (6 bases). Germline loops: CDR1 SGHVS, CDR2 FQNEAQ. This CDR3 is 15 amino acids long. V was cut by 6 bases and J by 1 base, with 15 bases left in between. The CDR3 is CASRSGTLIQETQYS. The DNA for the CDR3 is TGTGCCAGCAGGTCCGGGACTCTAATCCAAGAGACCCAGTACTCC.

A remark on this clonotype: At one end the junction does not follow the germline gene, possibly because of a read error. The chain recombines TRBV11-3 with TRBJ2-2, with 11 positions matching TRBD2. The CDR3 is 19 residues long. Germline CDR1 is SGHNT and CDR2 is YENEEA. The CDR3 loop is CTSSRDDTGLAARTGELLF. The CDR3 DNA follows: TGTACCAGCAGTCGTGATGACACGGGACTAGCGGCTCGCACCGGGGAGCTGTTATTT. Full variable domain (outside the CDR3, taken from reference TRBV11-3 and TRBJ2-2): EAGVVQSPRYKIIEKKQPVAFWCNPISGHNTLYWYLQNLGQGPELLIRYENEEAVDDSQLPKDRFSAERLKGVDSTLKIQPAELGDSAVYLCTSSRDDTGLAARTGELLFGEGSRLTVL.

For this clonotype: Here the CDR3 omits its conserved ending phenylalanine or tryptophan, so a read error is the likely source. The chain couples TRBV11-2 to TRBJ2-2, with D hard to call. V dropped 1 base and J dropped 8 bases, with 11 bases sitting between them. This CDR3 is 14 amino acids long. Germline CDR1 is SGHAT and CDR2 is FQNNGV. In nucleotides, the CDR3 is TGTGCCAGCAGCTTAGGGTCCCTCTGGGGGGAGCTGTTTTTG. This sequence encodes CASSLGSLWGELFL.

This clonotype was seen a single time. A junction boundary mismatches the germline segment, possibly from a read error. The chain combines TRBV6-5 with TRBJ1-2; D unresolved. Looked up from germline, CDR1 is MNHEY and CDR2 is SVGAGI. The CDR3 sequence is 15 residues long. The DNA of the CDR3 is TGTGCCAGCAGTTCGGGCTCTCTCAGAGACTATGGCTACACTTTC. Protein: CASSSGSLRDYGYTF.

The table lists this clonotype with a count of one. V and J are TRBV6-1 and TRBJ2-1; weak D call: TRBD2 (5 bases). The length of the CDR3 is 14 residues. The germline gives CDR1 MNHNS, CDR2 SASEGT. The V and J ends lost 7 bases and 7 bases respectively, with 17 bases between them. CDR3 residues: CASILSGSRNEQFF. The DNA for the CDR3 is TGTGCCAGCATCCTCAGTGGGAGTAGGAATGAGCAGTTCTTC.

This clonotype was observed a handful of times. With a much larger clone just one base away, this may be a read error. No DNA is shown, since the ends of the CDR3 on it are uncertain; the CDR3 is the one TCRdb lists. The chain links TRBV5-1 to TRBJ2-6; TRBD2 was called by the table and not checked on the DNA. Germline assignment: CDR1 SGHRS and CDR2 YFSETQ. The CDR3 is 18 residues long, counting both termini. The CDR3 region is CASSLESPVGFGANVMTF.

Details on this clonotype: A much larger clone sits a single nucleotide away, making a read error possible. The rearrangement links TRBV7-8 to TRBJ2-3; 10 nucleotides agree with TRBD2. The CDR3 contains 15 residues. Germline CDR1 SGHVS, CDR2 FQNEAQ. V trimming: 5 bases; J trimming: 8 bases; junction bases outside the gene matches: 10. The CDR3 DNA reads as TGTGCCAGCAGCCAATCTAGCGGGAGTGGCGGTACGCAGTATTTT. It specifies CASSQSSGSGGTQYF.

Turning to this clonotype: The CDR3 ends on some other residue instead of the conserved phenylalanine or tryptophan, so this is likely a read error. The V and J genes are TRBV4-2 and TRBJ2-7; D gene uncertain. CDR1 and CDR2 (germline): LGHNA, YNFKEQ. The CDR3 covers 14 residues. DNA of the CDR3: TGTGCCAACAGCCAAGACCCGGAGTTCTACGAGCAGTACTAC. Translated: CANSQDPEFYEQYY.

This clonotype was counted once. The chain uses TRBV19 and TRBJ1-3; D perhaps matches TRBD1 (6 bases). Germline CDR1 and CDR2: LNHDA and SQIVND (reference sequence). The CDR3 spans 15 residues. V was clipped by 4 bases and J by 0 bases, with 10 bases between them. The CDR3 region has the DNA TGTGCCAGTAGTAGCCGGGACACCTCTGGAAACACCATATATTTT. This codes for CASSSRDTSGNTIYF.

The CDR3 bases are TGCAGTGCTATGAGTATTCCGGGACAGGGACCCGAGCAGTACTTC. This codes for CSAMSIPGQGPEQYF. The rearrangement joins TRBV20-1 to TRBJ2-7; 9 bases agree with TRBD1. The CDR3 consists of 15 residues. The ends lost 4 bases at V and 6 bases at J; junction bases unmatched: 13. Per the germline V gene, CDR1 is DFQATT and CDR2 is SNEGSKA (reference sequence).

The V gene is TRBV4-1, the J gene TRBJ1-5; perhaps TRBD1 as D (5 bases). CDR1 and CDR2 (germline): MGHRA, YSYEKL. There are 18 residues in the CDR3. The ends were cut back, 7 bases at V and 2 bases at J, with 24 bases in the middle. The CDR3 reads CASNHVGVTGVGNQPQHF. The CDR3 DNA reads TGCGCCAGCAACCATGTGGGAGTGACGGGGGTAGGCAATCAGCCCCAGCATTTT.

Worth noting for this clonotype: Mismatch with germline at one junction end may stem from a read error. The genes are TRBV4-1 and TRBJ2-1; maybe TRBD1 (6 bases). CDR1 and CDR2 (germline): MGHRA, YSYEKL. This CDR3 has 18 amino acids. In DNA, the CDR3 is TGCGCCAGCAGCCCGGATGATACGGGACACAATTCCTACATTGAGCAGTTCTTC. This translates into CASSPDDTGHNSYIEQFF.

There are a few counts of this clonotype. The germline gene is not matched at one end of the junction; a read error may be the cause. This sequence joins TRBV4-1 and TRBJ2-7; D may be TRBD1 (5 bases). CDR3 size: 13 residues. Germline CDR1 reads MGHRA; CDR2 reads YSYEKL. The CDR3 reads CASSFDRPYGQYF. CDR3 in DNA: TGCGCCAGCAGTTTCGACAGACCCTATGGGCAGTATTTC.

A note on this clonotype: The CDR3 carries no conserved terminal phenylalanine or tryptophan, so it likely arises from a read error. The V gene is TRBV11-2, the J gene TRBJ2-3; possibly TRBD1 for D (5 bases). The J call may be faulty, since TRBJ1-5 better matches the DNA end. CDR1 and CDR2 (germline): SGHAT, FQNNGV. The CDR3 length is 14 residues. DNA of the CDR3: TGTGCCAGCAGCTTAGTTCACGGGGCAGATACGCAGCATCTT. It specifies CASSLVHGADTQHL.

As regards this clonotype: Possible read error: a much larger clone is one base away. The V call is TRBV5-1, the J call TRBJ2-6; D possibly corresponds to TRBD2 (5 bases). This CDR3 spans 16 amino acids. The germline gives CDR1 SGHRS, CDR2 YFSETQ. The CDR3 nucleotides read TGCGCCAGCAGCAGATCACCTAGCTCTGGGTCCAACGTCCTGACTTTC. It yields the protein CASSRSPSSGSNVLTF.

As concerns this clonotype: One end of the junction varies from germline; a read error may be responsible. This chain links TRBV4-1 with TRBJ2-7, with D maybe TRBD1 (5 bases). The CDR3 spans 13 residues. Germline CDR1 reads MGHRA; CDR2 reads YSYEKL. The CDR3 coding sequence is TGCGCCAGCAATTTCGACAGACCCTACGGGCAGTACTTC. It is translated as CASNFDRPYGQYF.

V gene TRBV29-1 combines with J gene TRBJ1-1; D uncertain. Germline CDR1 SQVTM, CDR2 ANQGSEA. The CDR3 runs to 12 residues. V was pared by 7 bases and J by 0 bases, with 9 bases between. The CDR3 here is CSEPTVNTEAFF. CDR3 nucleotides: TGCAGCGAACCTACAGTGAACACTGAAGCTTTCTTT.

With respect to this clonotype: The junction does not match germline at one end; this may be a read error. The CDR3, as DNA: TGCAACGTTGAAAGTCTTAGCACAGATACGCAGTATTTT. Translating it yields CNVESLSTDTQYF. The V call is TRBV29-1, the J call TRBJ2-3, with D unresolved. Germline values: CDR1 SQVTM, CDR2 ANQGSEA. The CDR3 runs to 13 residues.

With respect to this clonotype: In this CDR3 the conserved last residue, phenylalanine or tryptophan, is missing, so a read error is likely. The chain combines TRBV30 with TRBJ2-2; D call uncertain. This CDR3 is built from 14 residues. In germline, CDR1 is GTSNPN, CDR2 SVGIG (reference sequence). In DNA, the CDR3 is TGTGTCTGGAGTATGGGCACCAACACCGGGGAGCTGTTTTAT. Translation: CVWSMGTNTGELFY.

Of note for this clonotype: No conserved phenylalanine or tryptophan is present at the end of the CDR3, so a read error is the likely explanation. V and J are TRBV11-2 and TRBJ2-1, with no clear D. The V end was cut by 1 base, the J end by 4 bases, with 17 bases between. Germline CDR1 is SGHAT and CDR2 is FQNNGV. The CDR3 extends over 17 amino acids. The CDR3 loop reads CASSLVTSQSSYNEQFY. DNA for the CDR3: TGTGCCAGCAGCTTAGTGACATCCCAGAGCTCTTACAATGAGCAGTTCTAC.

The gene calls are TRBV6-1 and TRBJ2-5, with a tentative D call TRBD1 (5 bases). Germline CDR1 and CDR2: MNHNS and SASEGT. V was clipped by 9 bases and J by 7 bases, with 21 bases between them. There are 14 residues in the CDR3. Here the CDR3 reads CARGEAPEGVTQYF. The CDR3 bases are TGTGCCAGGGGTGAAGCTCCGGAAGGGGTGACCCAGTACTTC.

Comment on this clonotype: A much larger clonotype is one base distant, so this may be a read error. The chain combines TRBV28 with TRBJ1-6; no clear D gene. Germline V lookup: CDR1 MDHEN, CDR2 SYDVKM. The CDR3 has 15 residues. The CDR3 DNA is TGTGCCAGCAGTTTACCCCCCGACCATAATTTACCCCTCCACTTT. This sequence encodes CASSLPPDHNLPLHF.

As for this clonotype: Sequence at one end of the junction differs from germline and may be a read error. The rearrangement joins TRBV29-1 to TRBJ2-3; D might be TRBD2 (6 bases). CDR3 size: 13 residues. The V gene's germline CDR1 is SQVTM and CDR2 ANQGSEA. As DNA, the CDR3 is TGCAGCGTTGAAGGTAGCGGCACAGATACGCAGTTTTTC. It is translated as CSVEGSGTDTQFF.

About this clonotype: A read error is likely, as this CDR3 ends without the conserved phenylalanine or tryptophan. This sequence joins TRBV4-1 and TRBJ2-1; D is possibly TRBD2 (6 bases). V lost 4 bases and J lost 7, with 23 bases in between. The CDR3 spans 17 residues. Germline CDR1 reads MGHRA; CDR2 reads YSYEKL. This CDR3 is CASSRPDGEAGKNEQFS. The CDR3 DNA sequence: TGCGCCAGCAGCCGCCCGGACGGTGAAGCGGGCAAAAATGAGCAGTTCTCC.

The chain combines TRBV6-1 with TRBJ2-3; a possible D gene is TRBD2 (5 bases). There are 14 residues in the CDR3. V lost 6 bases to trimming and J lost 7 bases, with 17 bases between them. Germline V gene sequence: CDR1 MNHNS, CDR2 SASEGT. CDR3 residues: CASRELGYGYTQYF. The CDR3 nucleotides read TGTGCCAGCAGAGAACTAGGGTACGGATATACGCAGTATTTT.